This T cell receptor (beta chain) was sequenced in a study of control samples from healthy donors and cancer patients. TCRdb's table, derived via immunoSEQ multiplex PCR, lists solely in-frame clones and lacks some. The table records about 120,000 clones, more than 85% of them present only once. Germline CDR1 and CDR2: MNHNS and SASEGT. CDR3 length: 15 amino acids. The germline V and J ends were trimmed by 3 bases and 2 bases, with 12 bases remaining between them. The V gene is TRBV6-1, the J gene TRBJ2-3; maybe TRBD1 (6 bases). The TCR sequence derives from a man between 18 and 29 years old in good health. Sample: blood. CDR3 amino acids: CASSDQTGFTDTQYF. CDR3 DNA: TGTGCCAGCAGTGACCAAACAGGGTTCACAGATACGCAGTATTTT.